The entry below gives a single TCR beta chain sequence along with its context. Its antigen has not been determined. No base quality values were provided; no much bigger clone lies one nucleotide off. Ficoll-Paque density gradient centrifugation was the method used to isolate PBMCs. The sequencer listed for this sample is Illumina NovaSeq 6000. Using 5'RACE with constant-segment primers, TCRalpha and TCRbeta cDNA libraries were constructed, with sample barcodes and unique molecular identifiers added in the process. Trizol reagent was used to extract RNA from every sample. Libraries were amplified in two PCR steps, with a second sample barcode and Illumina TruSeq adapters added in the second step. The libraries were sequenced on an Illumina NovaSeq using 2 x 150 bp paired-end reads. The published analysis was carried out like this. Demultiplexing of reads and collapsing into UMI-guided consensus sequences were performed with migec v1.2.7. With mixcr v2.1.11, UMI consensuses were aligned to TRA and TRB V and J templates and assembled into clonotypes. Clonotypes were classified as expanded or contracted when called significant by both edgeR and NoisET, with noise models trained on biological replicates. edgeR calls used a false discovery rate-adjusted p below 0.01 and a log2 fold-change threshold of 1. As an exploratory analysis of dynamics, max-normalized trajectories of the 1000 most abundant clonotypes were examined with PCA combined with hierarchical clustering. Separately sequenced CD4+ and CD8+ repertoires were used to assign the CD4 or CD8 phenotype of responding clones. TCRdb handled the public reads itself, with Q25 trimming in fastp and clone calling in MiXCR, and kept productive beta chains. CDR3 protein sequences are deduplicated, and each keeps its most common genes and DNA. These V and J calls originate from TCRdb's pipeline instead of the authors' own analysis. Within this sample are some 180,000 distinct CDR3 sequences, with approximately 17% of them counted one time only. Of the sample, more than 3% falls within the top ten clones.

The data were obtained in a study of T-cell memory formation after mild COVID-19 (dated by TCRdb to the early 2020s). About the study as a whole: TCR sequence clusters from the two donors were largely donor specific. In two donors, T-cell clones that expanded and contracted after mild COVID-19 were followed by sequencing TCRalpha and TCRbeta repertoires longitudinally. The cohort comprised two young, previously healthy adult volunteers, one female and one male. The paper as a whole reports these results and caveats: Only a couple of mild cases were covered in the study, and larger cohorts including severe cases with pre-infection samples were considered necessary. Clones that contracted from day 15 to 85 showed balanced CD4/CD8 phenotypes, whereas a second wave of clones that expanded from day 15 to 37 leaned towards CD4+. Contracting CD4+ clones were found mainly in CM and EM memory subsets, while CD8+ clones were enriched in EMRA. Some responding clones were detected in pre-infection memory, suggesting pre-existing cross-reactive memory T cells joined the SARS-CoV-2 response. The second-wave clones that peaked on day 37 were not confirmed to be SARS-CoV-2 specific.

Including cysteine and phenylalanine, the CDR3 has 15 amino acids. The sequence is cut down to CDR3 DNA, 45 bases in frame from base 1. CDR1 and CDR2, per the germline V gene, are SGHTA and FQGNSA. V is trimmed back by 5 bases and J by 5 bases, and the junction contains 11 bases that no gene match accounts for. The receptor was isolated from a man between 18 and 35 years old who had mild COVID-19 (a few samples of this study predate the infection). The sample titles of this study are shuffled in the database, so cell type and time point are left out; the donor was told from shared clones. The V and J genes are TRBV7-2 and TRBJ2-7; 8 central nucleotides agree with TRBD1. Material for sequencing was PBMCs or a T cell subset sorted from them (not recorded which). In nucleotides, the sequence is TGTGCCAGCAGCCCAGGGGGCGCGGGGAGGAACGAGCAGTACTTC. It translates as CASSPGGAGRNEQYF.